This T cell receptor beta chain was sequenced in a study of Graves' ophthalmopathy and Graves' hyperthyroidism. For repertoire sequencing, the TCR beta CDR3 regions were amplified from RNA transcripts. RT-PCR with HTBI primers came first, then second-round multiplex PCR. MiXCR, applied by TCRdb to the multiplex PCR reads, yields one record per CDR3 protein. The sample lists hundreds of thousands of distinct CDR3 sequences, roughly 21% seen once, with approximately 3% in the top ten. This clonotype appeared a few times. Its antigen is not identified. Germline loops: CDR1 LGHDT, CDR2 YNNKEL (reference sequence). Unmatched junction bases numbered 5, after V lost 0 bases and J lost 2 bases. The CDR3 consists of 16 residues. Study-wide results and caveats: A majority of expanded thyroid clonotypes exceeding 0.001 frequency were likewise present in blood.

The sequence derives from a woman aged 18-35 years with stable Graves' hyperthyroidism. This chain connects TRBV3-1 to TRBJ2-7; 9 nucleotides match TRBD2. Sequencing was done on a sample of peripheral blood. CDR3 sequence: CASSQDTPSGTYEQYF. CDR3 nucleotide sequence: TGTGCCAGCAGCCAAGACACTCCTAGCGGGACCTACGAGCAGTACTTC.